Listed here are 29 T cell receptor beta chains from one sample, sequenced in a study of regulatory T cells in long-lasting Graves disease. Time point: newly diagnosed GD, antithyroid drugs for less than 3 months. Construction of the TCR library relied on RNA isolated from PBMCs. Arm-PCR with iRepertoire HTBI primers amplified the CDR3 regions for these TCR beta libraries. One entry per CDR3 protein results from TCRdb running MiXCR on the multiplex PCR reads. In the table there are 550,000 to 600,000 distinct CDR3 sequences, roughly 15% of which are singletons. These same records also appear under a second study, on T cells in Graves' hyperthyroidism and ophthalmopathy.

The starting material was peripheral blood mononuclear cells (PBMCs), obtained at new diagnosis, from a patient treated with antithyroid drugs. These receptor sequences come from a man between 18 and 29 years old with Graves disease.

This rearrangement joins TRBV6-2 or TRBV6-3 to TRBJ2-6, with 7 bases identical to TRBD2. J lost 0 bases, V lost 6 bases, and 5 bases had no gene match. The germline gives CDR1 MNHEY, CDR2 SVGEGT. The CDR3 contains 16 residues. CDR3 amino acids: CASRGGTSSGANVLTF. The CDR3 DNA is TGTGCCAGCAGGGGGGGGACGTCCTCTGGGGCCAACGTCCTGACTTTC.

This clonotype was seen a handful of times. The gene calls are TRBV7-3 and TRBJ2-5; TRBD2 agrees at 11 bases. The CDR3 has 15 amino acids. The germline V gene has CDR1 SGHTA and CDR2 FQGTGA. V gave up 1 base and J gave up 4 bases; unmatched junction bases: 2. CDR3 nucleotides: TGTGCCAGCAGCTTAATAGCGGGGGGGATAGAGACCCAGTACTTC. This gives the protein CASSLIAGGIETQYF.

This clonotype was recorded a few times. The chain carries TRBV30 and TRBJ2-5; D is undetermined. Per the germline V gene, CDR1 is GTSNPN and CDR2 is SVGIG (reference sequence). V lost 5 bases to trimming and J lost 4 bases, with 14 bases between them. The CDR3 contains 13 residues. In DNA form, the CDR3 reads TGTGCCTGGGACACTACAATTATAGAGACCCAGTACTTC. Protein: CAWDTTIIETQYF. Using reference TRBV30 and TRBJ2-5 for the parts outside the CDR3, the full variable domain is SQTIHQWPATLVQPVGSPLSLECTVEGTSNPNLYWYRQAAGRGLQLLFYSVGIGQISSEVPQNLSASRPQDRQFILSSKKLLLSDSGFYLCAWDTTIIETQYFGPGTRLLVL.

As to this clonotype: This is likely a read error, given that the CDR3 carries no conserved phenylalanine or tryptophan at its end. The rearrangement links TRBV5-1 to TRBJ1-3; D is ambiguous. The CDR3 is 15 residues long. Trimming removed 0 bases at V and 0 bases at J, with 7 bases between. Germline V lookup: CDR1 SGHRS, CDR2 YFSETQ. The DNA for the CDR3 is TGCGCCAGCAGCTTGGACGGTAGCTCTGGAAACACCATATATTCT. Translation: CASSLDGSSGNTIYS.

The genes are TRBV5-1 and TRBJ1-1; D uncertain. Trimming took 0 bases from V and 0 from J, leaving 9 bases between them. The CDR3 extends over 15 amino acids. CDR1 SGHRS and CDR2 YFSETQ come from the germline V gene. CDR3 loop: CASSLGSTMNTEAFF. The CDR3 bases are TGCGCCAGCAGCTTGGGTTCGACGATGAACACTGAAGCTTTCTTT.

In its sample, this clonotype was seen many times. The CDR3 protein is CASRHNYNEQFF. CDR3 in DNA: TGTGCCAGCAGACACAATTACAATGAGCAGTTCTTC. The V gene is TRBV6-2 or TRBV6-3, the J gene TRBJ2-1, with D hard to call. Germline loops: CDR1 MNHEY, CDR2 SVGEGT. CDR3 length: 12 amino acids. Trimming stripped 6 bases from V and 4 bases from J, with 7 bases between.

This clonotype came up many times. The chain combines TRBV7-6 with TRBJ2-7, with TRBD2 matching over 8 bases. V was clipped by 2 bases and J by 2 bases; unmatched bases: 17. Germline loops: CDR1 SGHVS, CDR2 FNYEAQ. The CDR3 has 19 amino acids. This CDR3 reads CASSLIPRTRTSYAYEQYF. DNA of the CDR3: TGTGCCAGCAGCTTAATCCCCAGGACGAGGACTAGCTACGCCTACGAGCAGTACTTC.

This clonotype was seen a few times. The chain has TRBV20-1 and TRBJ2-2; 7 bases line up with TRBD1. Trimming cost V 2 bases and J 1 base; bases outside gene matches: 16. CDR3 length equals 19 residues. Germline V CDR1 and CDR2: DFQATT, SNEGSKA (reference sequence). CDR3 in DNA: TGCAGTGCTAGACCCTCGGACAGGACGAACCGAAGGAACACCGGGGAGCTGTTTTTT. Amino acids: CSARPSDRTNRRNTGELFF.

This clonotype was counted ten times or more. The chain employs TRBV7-9 and TRBJ2-1; no definite D call. V was shortened by 6 bases and J by 6 bases, with 9 bases between the two germline ends. The CDR3 is 12 residues long. The germline V gene encodes CDR1 SEHNR and CDR2 FQNEAQ (reference sequence). The CDR3 DNA sequence: TGTGCCAGCAGTTTATATGGCAATGAGCAGTTCTTC. This translates into CASSLYGNEQFF.

This clonotype was counted between two and nine times. The chain uses TRBV3-1 and TRBJ2-1; D call uncertain. This CDR3 is 15 amino acids long. Trimming left V 0 bases short and J 0 bases short, with 6 bases between. Per germline, CDR1 LGHDT and CDR2 YNNKEL (reference sequence). The CDR3 spells CASSQDRVSYNEQFF. The CDR3 nucleotides read TGTGCCAGCAGCCAAGATCGGGTCTCCTACAATGAGCAGTTCTTC.

The rearrangement uses TRBV27 and TRBJ1-5; D is perhaps TRBD1 (5 bases). CDR1 and CDR2 from the germline V gene are MNHEY and SMNVEV (reference sequence). CDR3 length: 14 amino acids. Trimming stripped 6 bases from V and 5 bases from J, with 14 bases between. The CDR3, as DNA: TGTGCCAGCAGACCGGGGCTGGGGCATCAGCCCCAGCATTTT. As protein: CASRPGLGHQPQHF.

This clonotype was seen ten or more times. The chain combines TRBV3-1 with TRBJ2-1; D is uncertain. The J call is in doubt because the DNA end fits TRBJ2-5 better. There are 14 residues in the CDR3. Germline V gene sequence: CDR1 LGHDT, CDR2 YNNKEL (reference sequence). CDR3 loop: CASSQGAKQETQYF. The CDR3, as DNA: TGTGCCAGCAGCCAAGGAGCGAAACAAGAGACCCAGTACTTC.

The chain couples TRBV24-1 to TRBJ2-1; 12 bases fit TRBD2. The trim removed 0 bases at V and 2 bases at J, leaving 10 bases unmatched. Germline CDR1 KGHDR, CDR2 SFDVKD. This CDR3 has 20 residues. The CDR3 protein is CATSDLQGLAGGLPYNEQFF. In DNA form, the CDR3 reads TGTGCCACCAGTGATTTGCAAGGTCTAGCGGGAGGGTTACCCTACAATGAGCAGTTCTTC.

On this clonotype itself: A much larger clone sits a single nucleotide away, making a read error possible. The rearrangement joins TRBV30 to TRBJ1-1; no definite D call. V lost 0 bases, J lost 10 bases, and 9 bases lay in between. The germline V gene encodes CDR1 GTSNPN and CDR2 SVGIG (reference sequence). There are 11 residues in the CDR3. CDR3 residues: CAWSVPRGAFF. The CDR3, as DNA: TGTGCCTGGAGTGTACCTCGAGGAGCTTTCTTT.

The rearrangement joins TRBV28 to TRBJ1-4, with D unresolved. Trimming took off 5 bases at V and 7 bases at J, with 5 bases between the two ends. This CDR3 has 11 amino acids. Germline CDR1 is MDHEN and CDR2 is SYDVKM. The CDR3 protein is CASSNSEKLFF. DNA for the CDR3: TGTGCCAGCAGTAACAGTGAAAAACTGTTTTTT.

This clonotype was recorded at least ten times. The chain recombines TRBV7-3 with TRBJ2-7, with unresolved D. V gave up 0 bases and J gave up 3 bases, with 6 bases separating them. From germline, CDR1 is SGHTA and CDR2 FQGTGA. CDR3 length: 13 residues. The CDR3 sequence: CASSLTWGYEQYF. DNA of the CDR3: TGTGCCAGCAGCTTAACGTGGGGCTACGAGCAGTACTTC.

V usage is TRBV2 and J usage is TRBJ2-2; TRBD1 matches at 9 bases. Trimming removed 11 bases from V and 3 bases from J; junction bases left unmatched: 10. Germline assignment: CDR1 SNHLY and CDR2 FYNNEI. The CDR3 consists of 15 residues. The CDR3 spells CAGNPGQGYTGELFF. The DNA of the CDR3 is TGTGCCGGCAACCCGGGACAGGGTTACACCGGGGAGCTGTTTTTT.

The sample holds many counts of this clonotype. V usage is TRBV7-9 and J usage is TRBJ2-5; the D call may be TRBD1 or TRBD2 (5 bases each). The CDR3 has 14 residues. Germline CDR1 SEHNR, CDR2 FQNEAQ (reference sequence). Trimming removed 2 bases from V and 2 bases from J, with 9 bases in between. CDR3 sequence reads: CASSLRGVQETQYF. The DNA for the CDR3 is TGTGCCAGCAGCTTAAGGGGAGTACAAGAGACCCAGTACTTC.

The chain is built from TRBV30 and TRBJ1-2, with a weak D call TRBD1 (5 bases). This CDR3 is built from 13 residues. V was pared by 8 bases and J by 8 bases, with 21 bases between. Germline CDR1 reads GTSNPN; CDR2 reads SVGIG (reference sequence). CDR3: CARRGQRARGYTF. The CDR3 region has the DNA TGTGCCCGACGCGGACAAAGGGCCCGCGGCTACACCTTC.

A few counts support this clonotype. The chain links TRBV5-1 to TRBJ1-6; D gene ambiguous. V lost 4 bases, J lost 13 bases, and 9 bases lay in between. Germline values: CDR1 SGHRS, CDR2 YFSETQ. The CDR3 has 11 amino acids. CDR3 amino acids: CASSPVSPLHF. In DNA, the CDR3 is TGCGCCAGCAGCCCCGTTTCCCCCCTCCACTTT. The complete variable domain, with remaining parts taken from reference TRBV5-1 and TRBJ1-6, reads KAGVTQTPRYLIKTRGQQVTLSCSPISGHRSVSWYQQTPGQGLQFLFEYFSETQRNKGNFPGRFSGRQFSNSRSEMNVSTLELGDSALYLCASSPVSPLHFGNGTRLTVT.

This clonotype came up a few times. This rearrangement joins TRBV27 to TRBJ2-1; D might be TRBD2 (6 bases). CDR1 and CDR2 from the germline V gene are MNHEY and SMNVEV (reference sequence). The V end lost 11 bases, the J end lost 4 bases, and 15 bases lay between the germline ends. CDR3 size: 13 residues. Here the CDR3 DNA reads TGTGCCCCTGGAGTAGCGGATTACAATGAGCAGTTCTTC. Translation: CAPGVADYNEQFF.

This clonotype showed up just a few times. J is TRBJ1-1 and V is TRBV27, with TRBD1 identical over 7 bases. Trimming at V came to 8 bases and at J to 3 bases, leaving 15 bases not matched to a gene. Germline V gene lookup returns CDR1 MNHEY and CDR2 SMNVEV (reference sequence). This CDR3 has 16 residues. DNA for the CDR3: TGTGCCAGCCACTCGGGACAGCAAATATGGGACACTGAAGCTTTCTTT. As protein: CASHSGQQIWDTEAFF.

There are a few counts of this clonotype. The chain couples TRBV6-5 to TRBJ2-3, with D possibly matching TRBD2 (6 bases). The CDR3 length is 15 residues. Germline CDR1 reads MNHEY; CDR2 reads SVGAGI. Trimming pared 0 bases from V and 4 bases from J, leaving 11 bases between. CDR3 region: CASSYSREDPDTQYF. The CDR3 DNA reads as TGTGCCAGCAGTTACTCGAGGGAGGACCCAGATACGCAGTATTTT.

Many counts were recorded for this clonotype. The CDR3 sequence is CASSNDRGFYGYTF. The CDR3 nucleotides read TGTGCCAGCAGCAATGACAGGGGGTTCTATGGCTACACCTTC. The chain links TRBV2 to TRBJ1-2, with 9 bases lining up with TRBD1. The CDR3 has 14 amino acids. The ends lost 6 bases at V and 4 bases at J; junction bases unmatched: 6. CDR1 SNHLY and CDR2 FYNNEI come from the germline V gene.

The chain combines TRBV14 with TRBJ2-1; D tentatively reads TRBD1 or TRBD2 (6 bases each). Trimming removed 4 bases from V and 8 bases from J, with 24 bases in between. This CDR3 contains 17 residues. Germline V CDR1 and CDR2: SGHDN, FVKESK. CDR3 residues: CASSLIPGHTGGDEQFF. The CDR3 DNA sequence: TGTGCCAGCAGCCTCATCCCAGGACATACCGGGGGCGATGAGCAGTTCTTC. Based on the CDR3 plus reference TRBV14 and TRBJ2-1, the full variable domain is EAGVTQFPSHSVIEKGQTVTLRCDPISGHDNLYWYRRVMGKEIKFLLHFVKESKQDESGMPNNRFLAERTGGTYSTLKVQPAELEDSGVYFCASSLIPGHTGGDEQFFGPGTRLTVL.

This sequence joins TRBV20-1 and TRBJ2-3; TRBD2 is a possible D gene (7 bases). This CDR3 has 14 amino acids. In germline, CDR1 is DFQATT, CDR2 SNEGSKA (reference sequence). V lost 4 bases to trimming and J lost 8 bases, with 19 bases between them. The CDR3 reads CSATVRGGWGTQYF. CDR3 coding DNA: TGCAGTGCTACGGTTAGGGGGGGCTGGGGTACGCAGTATTTT.

The chain combines TRBV4-1 with TRBJ1-5; D gene ambiguous. CDR1 and CDR2 from the germline V gene are MGHRA and YSYEKL. This CDR3 contains 13 residues. V lost 1 base and J 4 bases, leaving 5 bases between the germline ends. CDR3 residues: CASSQARNQPQHF. CDR3 DNA sequence: TGCGCCAGCAGCCAAGCTAGGAATCAGCCCCAGCATTTT.

This clonotype was observed a few times. This chain joins TRBV29-1 and TRBJ1-4, with a tentative D call TRBD1 (6 bases). This CDR3 is 12 amino acids long. The germline V and J ends were trimmed by 4 bases and 7 bases, with 10 bases remaining between them. Looked up from germline, CDR1 is SQVTM and CDR2 is ANQGSEA. The CDR3 reads CSVGQGSEKLFF. CDR3 coding DNA: TGCAGCGTTGGGCAGGGGTCTGAAAAACTGTTTTTT.

As to this clonotype: Just one base apart from a much larger clone, this may be a read error. J is TRBJ1-5 and V is TRBV27; 8 nucleotides agree with TRBD1. Germline CDR1 and CDR2: MNHEY and SMNVEV (reference sequence). J lost 1 base, V lost 6 bases, and 2 bases had no gene match. The length of the CDR3 is 14 residues. CDR3 nucleotide sequence: TGTGCCAGCAGACAGGGGGGGAGCAATCAGCCCCAGCATTTT. This gives the protein CASRQGGSNQPQHF.